This T cell receptor beta chain was obtained from a study of blood T cell repertoires in COVID-19. Germline CDR1 is MNHEY and CDR2 is SVGAGI. V shed 2 bases and J shed 7 bases, with 14 bases lying between them. The CDR3 is made up of 14 amino acids. Original analysis: Cell counts per sample came from amplifying reference gene primers. This table comes from immunoSEQ multiplex PCR, and its TCRdb copy is limited to in-frame clones, with some not included. V, J and clone size reflect that table, while D and trimming were determined from the DNA. The top ten clones hold 1% to 1.5% of a sample with fewer than 500,000 clones, around 87% of them seen once. The participants were between about 18 and 90 years old and came from 20 to 30 US areas. Participant-given clinical history determined each cohort assignment.

The rearrangement joins TRBV6-5 to TRBJ1-2, with a possible D match to TRBD1 (6 bases). The sequence was collected from a man under 40 who had recovered from COVID-19. The sample comprised PBMCs or T cells enriched from blood (not recorded which). Here the CDR3 reads CASSYKAGVPGYTF. The CDR3 DNA reads as TGTGCCAGCAGTTACAAGGCAGGGGTCCCTGGCTACACCTTC.